This record concerns one T cell receptor (beta chain) sequence. The method was immunoSEQ multiplex PCR; TCRdb's version includes in-frame clones alone and lacks a portion of them. The top ten clones hold 6% to 7% of a sample with around 200,000 clones, over 70% of them seen once. This entry comes from a study of blood T cell repertoires in COVID-19. The germline gives CDR1 SGHRS, CDR2 YFSETQ. The CDR3 is 13 amino acids. The V gene lost 4 bases and the J gene lost 3 bases, with 11 bases spanning the gap. The clonotype originates from a woman in her thirties or forties with COVID-19, enrolled during active disease. This rearrangement joins TRBV5-1 to TRBJ2-7, with a weak D call TRBD2 (7 bases). What was sequenced was peripheral blood. CDR3 coding DNA: TGCGCCAGCAGCGGGGGAGGGGGCTACGAGCAGTACTTC. Translated: CASSGGGGYEQYF.